A selection of T cell receptor beta chains follows, all from one sample in a study of blood T cell repertoires in COVID-19. Method: immunoSEQ multiplex PCR; TCRdb's copy keeps in-frame clones and lacks some. The sample contains about 200,000 clones, more than 75% of which appear only once. The sample taken for sequencing was peripheral blood. The receptors were sampled from a woman of 80 years or more with acute or convalescent COVID-19. Each CDR3 is given with its conserved first and last residue. D genes are given only for firm matches. Not all rows give a size; the values are once, few, many and, for expanded clones, a class.

>TRBV6-5|NA|TRBJ2-3|NA
TGTGGGGGGGGGCAGTCCCCAGATACGCAGTATTTT
CGGGQSPDTQYF
>TRBV18|TRBD2|TRBJ2-7|once
TGTGCCAGCTCACCGATGACTAGCGGGAGTTACTACGAGCAGTACTTC
CASSPMTSGSYYEQYF
>TRBV14|TRBD1|TRBJ2-7|NA
TGTGCCAGCAGCCAGATACCCGGGACAGGGTCACAGAGCCTCTACGAGCAGTACTTC
CASSQIPGTGSQSLYEQYF
>TRBV7-8|NA|TRBJ2-7|NA
TGTGCCAGCAGCTTCAGGGAGGTCTCCTACGAGCAGTACTTC
CASSFREVSYEQYF
>TRBV28|TRBD1|TRBJ2-3|NA
TGTGCCAGCAGGGGACAGGGGGCTGGCACAGATACGCAGTATTTT
CASRGQGAGTDTQYF
>TRBV7-2|NA|TRBJ2-6|few
TGTGCCAGCAGCGCGTACGCCTCAGGAACTGGGGCCAACGTCCTGACTTTC
CASSAYASGTGANVLTF
>TRBV19|TRBD1|TRBJ2-7|NA
TGTGCCAGTAGTCCCCCGGGACAGGACACAGGGCAGTACTTC
CASSPPGQDTGQYF
>TRBV27|NA|TRBJ2-3|NA
TGTGCCAGCACCCCAATTGGCGGGAGCACAGATACGCAGTATTTT
CASTPIGGSTDTQYF
>TRBV29-1|NA|TRBJ1-2|few
TGCAGCGTTGATGGCCCCGCGGGGTATGGCTACACCTTC
CSVDGPAGYGYTF
>TRBV19|NA|TRBJ2-2|NA
TGTGCCAGTGTAGCCTCACTGAACACCGGGGAGCTGTTTTTT
CASVASLNTGELFF
>TRBV6-5|NA|TRBJ1-1|NA
TGTGCCAGCAGTTATTTACAGGAAGCTTTCTTT
CASSYLQEAFF
>TRBV7-6|NA|TRBJ2-2|NA
TGTGCCAGCAGCCCTAGCATACGACTAGCGAACACCGGGGAGCTGTTTTTT
CASSPSIRLANTGELFF
>TRBV7-9|NA|TRBJ2-6|NA
TGTGCCAGCAGCAGAATACAGGGCTCAGTCTCTGGGGCCAACGTCCTGACTTTC
CASSRIQGSVSGANVLTF
>TRBV7-3|NA|TRBJ1-1|NA
TGTGCCAGCACTAAATGGGGCAGTCGGACTGAAGCTTTCTTT
CASTKWGSRTEAFF
>TRBV7-9|TRBD2|TRBJ2-1|NA
TGTGCCAGCAGCCCCCGGGAGGGTAGCGGATACAATGAGCAGTTCTTC
CASSPREGSGYNEQFF
>TRBV9|NA|TRBJ2-1|NA
TGTGCCAGCAGCGTAGGTGCCGTGAGCTCCTACAATGAGCAGTTCTTC
CASSVGAVSSYNEQFF
>TRBV7-2|TRBD1|TRBJ1-6|NA
TGTGCCAGCAGCTCTAGGACAGGAGGTCCCTCCTATAATTCACCCCTCCACTTT
CASSSRTGGPSYNSPLHF
>TRBV2|TRBD1|TRBJ1-4|NA
TGTGCCAGCAGTGAACTGGGGACAGGGGGCGAGAAACTGTTTTTT
CASSELGTGGEKLFF
>TRBV6-2/TRBV6-3|NA|TRBJ2-7|NA
TGTGCCAGCAGTTACCGGACTGGCTACGAGCAGTACTTC
CASSYRTGYEQYF
>TRBV7-8|NA|TRBJ2-3|NA
TGTGCCAGCAGCCATGGGGGCAGACACACAGATACGCAGTATTTT
CASSHGGRHTDTQYF
>TRBV5-6|NA|TRBJ2-7|NA
TGTGCCAGCAGCTTGATAGGATCCGAGGTGTACGAGCAGTACTTC
CASSLIGSEVYEQYF
>TRBV11-2|TRBD1|TRBJ2-5|NA
TGTGCCAGCAGCTTTGGACAGGGACTCCAAGAGACCCAGTACTTC
CASSFGQGLQETQYF
>TRBV15|NA|TRBJ1-4|NA
TGTGCCACCGGTGTCTTCAGTGAAAAACTGTTTTTT
CATGVFSEKLFF
>TRBV11-2|TRBD1|TRBJ2-7|NA
TGTGCCAGCAGCTCCACGGACAGGGCCCTCTACGAGCAGTACTTC
CASSSTDRALYEQYF
>TRBV28|TRBD1|TRBJ1-5|NA
TGTGCCAGCAGGTCGAGGGGGCAGGTCAATCAGCCCCAGCATTTT
CASRSRGQVNQPQHF
>TRBV5-1|TRBD1|TRBJ1-1|NA
TGCGCCAGCAGCTTCGTAGGACAGGGGGCCGATCGGGCTTTCTTT
CASSFVGQGADRAFF
>TRBV3-1/TRBV3-2|TRBD1|TRBJ1-6|once
TGTGCCAGCAGCCCGTTAGACAGGGATAATTCACCCCTCCACTTT
CASSPLDRDNSPLHF
>TRBV7-2|NA|TRBJ2-5|NA
TGTGCCAGCAGCACCACAGGGAATCTGGAGACCCAGTACTTC
CASSTTGNLETQYF
>TRBV6-5|TRBD1|TRBJ1-2|few
TGTGCCAGCGGGTCGAGGGGGCATGGCTACACCTTC
CASGSRGHGYTF
>TRBV16|TRBD1|TRBJ1-4|once
TGTGCCAGCAGCCCTCGACAGGGGCGAAAACTGTTTTTT
CASSPRQGRKLFF
>TRBV13|TRBD2|TRBJ2-7|few
TGTGCCAGCAGCTTCAGGTTCGCAACTAGCGGCCCCTACGAGCAGTACTTC
CASSFRFATSGPYEQYF
>TRBV5-1|NA|TRBJ1-2|NA
TGCGCCAGCACGAGGGAAGCCTCTAACTATGGCTACACCTTC
CASTREASNYGYTF
>TRBV5-8|TRBD1|TRBJ1-4|NA
TGTGCCAGCAGCCCACAACGGACAGGGGGCGCGACTAATGAAAAACTGTTTTTT
CASSPQRTGGATNEKLFF
>TRBV11-2|NA|TRBJ2-5|once
TGTGCCAGCAGCTTAGTTGGCCGTGGAGAGACCCAGTACTTC
CASSLVGRGETQYF
>TRBV5-1|TRBD2|TRBJ2-3|NA
TGCGCCAGTTTAGCGGGAGCTGGCACAGATACGCAGTATTTT
CASLAGAGTDTQYF
>TRBV6-4|TRBD2|TRBJ2-1|NA
TGTGCCAGCAGTGAACTAGCGGGGTCCTACAATGAGCAGTTCTTC
CASSELAGSYNEQFF
>TRBV7-3|NA|TRBJ2-1|NA
TGTGCCAGCAGCTTAGGGACTTGGGATGAGCAGTTCTTC
CASSLGTWDEQFF
>TRBV5-4|NA|TRBJ1-6|NA
TGTGCCAGCAGCTTGGCTCCAGGGGATTTCAATTCACCCCTCCACTTT
CASSLAPGDFNSPLHF
>TRBV5-4|NA|TRBJ1-3|few
TGTGCCAGCAGCCCCGCATTAGGGGCGAGTGGAAACACCATATATTTT
CASSPALGASGNTIYF
>TRBV7-8|NA|TRBJ2-7|NA
TGTGCCAGCAGCCAGCGCGAAGGGGACTCCTACGAGCAGTACTTC
CASSQREGDSYEQYF
>TRBV6-6|NA|TRBJ1-1|NA
TGTGCCAGCAGTAAGGATACAGGGCTGAACACTGAAGCTTTCTTT
CASSKDTGLNTEAFF
>TRBV28|TRBD1|TRBJ2-7|NA
TGTGCCAGCAGTTTCCAGGGGGCGCAACAAGAGCAGTACTTC
CASSFQGAQQEQYF
>TRBV28|NA|TRBJ1-3|NA
TGTGCCAGCAGCCAAGGGGGTACTCCCTCTGGAAACACCATATATTTT
CASSQGGTPSGNTIYF
>TRBV10-3|NA|TRBJ2-3|NA
TGTGCCCACGCTGCTGGTAGCGGAGGAAGCACAGATACGCAGTATTTT
CAHAAGSGGSTDTQYF
>TRBV11-2|TRBD2|TRBJ2-2|NA
TGTGCCAGCGACCAGGGACTAGCGGGAGCCGGGGAGCTGTTTTTT
CASDQGLAGAGELFF